This is a list of T cell receptor beta chains from one sample in a study of T cells after yellow fever vaccination. TCRdb re-called the 5' RACE reads through MiXCR, storing one row per CDR3 protein. The table includes 300,000 to 350,000 distinct CDR3 sequences, around 4.5% detected once. This specimen consisted of PBMCs, obtained 15 days after the yellow fever booster vaccination. Source of these receptors: a man between 18 and 29 years old who received the YFV17D yellow fever vaccine. Each CDR3 is given with its conserved first and last residue. The order of the fields is CDR3 length, J gene, clone size, V gene, D gene, CDR3 DNA, CDR3 protein. D genes are given only for firm matches. Clone size is stated in some rows and not others, as once, few, many or a class when expanded.

>18|TRBJ1-2|many|TRBV4-1|-
TGCGCCAGCAGCCCCCGACCGCCAGGGGAGGTGGCTAACTATGGCTACACCTTC
CASSPRPPGEVANYGYTF
>17|TRBJ1-4|many|TRBV4-1|-
TGCGCCAGCAGCCCCGGCCCGGCGAGGACCCGGAGCGGAAAACTGTTTTTT
CASSPGPARTRSGKLFF
>14|TRBJ2-5|many|TRBV7-2|TRBD2
TGTGCCAGCAGCTTAGGACTAGCGAGGGAGACCCAGTACTTC
CASSLGLARETQYF
>14|TRBJ2-7|many|TRBV5-1|TRBD1
TGCGCCAGCAGCGCCCGGGACAGGGCCTACGAGCAGTACTTC
CASSARDRAYEQYF
>15|TRBJ2-1|few|TRBV11-2|-
TGTGCCAGCAGCTCCCCTCGGAGCTCCTACAATGAGCAGTTCTTC
CASSSPRSSYNEQFF
>17|TRBJ2-1|few|TRBV9|TRBD2
TGTGCCAGCAGCGGCGGGACTAGCGGGGGGGCCTTATATGAGCAGTTCTTC
CASSGGTSGGALYEQFF
>15|TRBJ2-7|many|TRBV6-2/TRBV6-3|TRBD1
TGTGCCAGCAGGGTACAGGGGTCCGTAGCCTACGAGCAGTACTTC
CASRVQGSVAYEQYF
>13|TRBJ1-5|many|TRBV6-2/TRBV6-3|TRBD1
TGTGCCAGCGTGTCAGGGGGAGGTCAGCCCCAGCATTTT
CASVSGGGQPQHF
>10|TRBJ2-3|-|TRBV19|-
TGTGCCACTTCAGAAGATACGCAGTATTTT
CATSEDTQYF
>12|TRBJ2-1|few|TRBV7-2|-
TGTGCCAGCAGCTTAGACGGGGCTGAGCAGTTCTTC
CASSLDGAEQFF
>14|TRBJ1-1|many|TRBV4-3|-
TGCGCCAGCAGCCAAGATCTGTGGGTCACTGAAGCTTTCTTT
CASSQDLWVTEAFF
>14|TRBJ2-1|few|TRBV5-4|-
TGTGCCAGCAGCCTAGGGGGTGGGCCCAATGAGCAGTTCTTC
CASSLGGGPNEQFF
>18|TRBJ2-1|few|TRBV27|TRBD2
TGTGCCAGCAGCCTGACTAGCGGGGGGTTGGGGTCCTACAATGAGCAGTTCTTC
CASSLTSGGLGSYNEQFF
>14|TRBJ2-7|-|TRBV4-1|TRBD1
TGCGCCAGCAGCCAGGGGACAGGGTCGGACGAGCAGTACTTC
CASSQGTGSDEQYF
>16|TRBJ2-7|many|TRBV7-2|TRBD2
TGTGCCAGCAGCGAGGGTGAAGTAGCGGGACTTTACGAGCAGTACTTC
CASSEGEVAGLYEQYF
>14|TRBJ1-6|many|TRBV12-3/TRBV12-4|-
TGTGCCAGCAGTTTAGGGGCCCTAAATTCACCCCTCCACTTT
CASSLGALNSPLHF
>18|TRBJ1-2|-|TRBV18|-
TGTGCCAGCTCACAGGAACATCCTCACGTCTCTCCTAACTATGGCTACACCTTC
CASSQEHPHVSPNYGYTF
>16|TRBJ2-3|many|TRBV7-3|-
TGTGCCAGCAGCTTACGAGCCGGTTGTCAGTCAGATACGCAGTATTTT
CASSLRAGCQSDTQYF
>11|TRBJ1-6|-|TRBV20-1|-
TGCAGTGCCAGCGAAAATTCACCCCTCCACTTT
CSASENSPLHF
>16|TRBJ2-1|many|TRBV24-1|TRBD2
TGTGCCACCAGTGATCCGGGCGGGACTAAACCTAATGAGCAGTTCTTC
CATSDPGGTKPNEQFF
>16|TRBJ2-7|-|TRBV19|-
TGTGCCAGTAGACGCCACGGGGGGCGAATTCCGTACGAGCAGTACTTC
CASRRHGGRIPYEQYF
>13|TRBJ2-5|many|TRBV5-1|TRBD1
TGCGCCAGCAGCTTGAACAGGGGAGAGACCCAGTACTTC
CASSLNRGETQYF
>18|TRBJ2-3|few|TRBV5-1|-
TGCGCCAGCAGCCCCCTGGTTTCGCGGGGGACAAGTACAGATACGCAGTATTTT
CASSPLVSRGTSTDTQYF
>12|TRBJ1-2|many|TRBV6-5|-
TGTGCCACCCATCAGGGACCCTATGGCTACACCTTC
CATHQGPYGYTF
>14|TRBJ2-7|many|TRBV18|TRBD1
TGTGCCAGCTCATCCCGGGACAGGGCCTACGAGCAGTACTTC
CASSSRDRAYEQYF
>17|TRBJ2-3|many|TRBV6-5|-
TGTGCCAGCAGTGTTCGCGGCATGCCGGCCCTGCCGGATACGCAGTATTTT
CASSVRGMPALPDTQYF